These T cell receptor beta chains were read from a single sample in a study of T cell responses to AZD1222 COVID-19 vaccine. TCRdb's table, derived via immunoSEQ multiplex PCR, lists solely in-frame clones and lacks some. In the table there are 150,000 or so clones, about 92% of which are singletons. The material was peripheral blood, obtained on day 0 of AZD1222 vaccination. The receptors here all came from an adult in good health. Each CDR3 is given with its conserved first and last residue. D genes are given only for firm matches.

j_gene,d_gene,v_gene,CDR3aa
TRBJ1-5,.,TRBV5-8,CASSRQVYQPQHF
TRBJ1-5,.,TRBV30,CAWRAQGNQPQHF
TRBJ2-1,.,TRBV7-2,CASSLGTPRDIYNEQFF
TRBJ1-5,.,TRBV2,CASSDTRNQPQHF
TRBJ1-4,TRBD1,TRBV10-2,CASLVPGQGASSEKLFF
TRBJ1-2,.,TRBV5-1,CASSLVGAGYGYTF
TRBJ1-2,.,TRBV27,CASSPQGRGYGYTF
TRBJ2-6,.,TRBV4-2,CASSREAGWGANVLTF
TRBJ1-1,TRBD1,TRBV18,CASSRGQGLNTEAFF
TRBJ1-1,.,TRBV11-2,CASSSPGWTVSTEAFF
TRBJ1-2,.,TRBV7-2,CASSLGGRDYGYTF
TRBJ1-2,.,TRBV4-2,CASSQDGDYGYTF
TRBJ1-3,.,TRBV3-1/TRBV3-2,CASSQGFRGSTIYF
TRBJ2-2,TRBD2,TRBV7-9,CASRDSVAGGGTGELFF
TRBJ1-5,.,TRBV6-2/TRBV6-3,CASSYSPWDQPQHF
TRBJ1-1,.,TRBV3-1/TRBV3-2,CASSYLPTGGVRNTEAFF
TRBJ1-1,.,TRBV25-1,CASSREPNTEAFF